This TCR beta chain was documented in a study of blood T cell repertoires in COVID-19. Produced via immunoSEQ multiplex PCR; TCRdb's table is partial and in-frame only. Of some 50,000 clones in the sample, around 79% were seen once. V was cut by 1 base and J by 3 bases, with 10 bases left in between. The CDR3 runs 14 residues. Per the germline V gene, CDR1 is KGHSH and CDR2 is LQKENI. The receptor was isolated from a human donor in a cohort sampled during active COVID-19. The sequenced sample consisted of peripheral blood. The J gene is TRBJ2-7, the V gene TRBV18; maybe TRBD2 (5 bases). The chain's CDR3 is CASSPLRGDYEQYF. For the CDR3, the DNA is TGTGCCAGCTCACCACTTCGGGGAGACTACGAGCAGTACTTC.